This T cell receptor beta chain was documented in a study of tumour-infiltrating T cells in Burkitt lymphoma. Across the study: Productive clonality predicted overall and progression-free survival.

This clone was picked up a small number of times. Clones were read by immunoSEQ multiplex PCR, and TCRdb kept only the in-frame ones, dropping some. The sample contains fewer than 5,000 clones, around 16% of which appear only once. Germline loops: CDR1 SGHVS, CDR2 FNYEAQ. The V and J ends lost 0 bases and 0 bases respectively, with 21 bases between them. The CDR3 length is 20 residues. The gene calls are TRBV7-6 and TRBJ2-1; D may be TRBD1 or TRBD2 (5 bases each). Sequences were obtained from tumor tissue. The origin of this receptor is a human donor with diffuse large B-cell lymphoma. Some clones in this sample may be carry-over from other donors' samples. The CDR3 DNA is TGTGCCAGCAGCTTAGCCCCGGACACTACCAAAGGGAGCTCCTACAATGAGCAGTTCTTC. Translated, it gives CASSLAPDTTKGSSYNEQFF.